The 7 T cell receptor beta chains below were found in one sample sequenced in a study of blood T cell repertoires in COVID-19. The repertoire was sequenced with immunoSEQ multiplex PCR; TCRdb's copy has only in-frame clones and lacks some. The sample lists a few hundred thousand clones; 85% to 90% were seen once. Sequenced material: peripheral blood. All receptors come from a man between 18 and 35 years old with COVID-19, enrolled during active disease.

The rearrangement joins TRBV11-2 to TRBJ2-3, with 11 bases that match TRBD2. The J segment lost 6 bases and the V segment lost 1 base, leaving 9 bases of the junction unmatched. CDR1 SGHAT and CDR2 FQNNGV come from the germline V gene. CDR3 length: 17 residues. This CDR3 is CASSLAVTSGSSDTQYF. CDR3 nucleotide sequence: TGTGCCAGCAGCTTAGCCGTTACTAGCGGGAGTTCTGATACGCAGTATTTT.

The chain combines TRBV11-2 with TRBJ2-2, with D possibly being TRBD1 (5 bases). The CDR3 has 16 amino acids. Germline CDR1 SGHAT, CDR2 FQNNGV. The V end was cut by 2 bases, the J end by 0 bases, with 10 bases between. CDR3 loop: CASSLRAGTNTGELFF. The DNA for the CDR3 is TGTGCCAGCAGCTTAAGGGCAGGGACGAACACCGGGGAGCTGTTTTTT.

This clone appeared a single time. The chain recombines TRBV9 with TRBJ2-5; possible D gene TRBD1, 6 bases. V was clipped by 3 bases and J by 0 bases, with 12 bases between them. The CDR3 spans 15 residues. The germline V gene encodes CDR1 SGDLS and CDR2 YYNGEE. In DNA, the CDR3 is TGTGCCAGCAGCGCCGAGGACAGACACCAAGAGACCCAGTACTTC. It translates to CASSAEDRHQETQYF.

The chain employs TRBV6-5 and TRBJ1-5; 9 positions match TRBD1. The trim removed 6 bases at V and 7 bases at J, leaving 10 bases unmatched. In germline, CDR1 is MNHEY, CDR2 SVGAGI. The CDR3 length is 15 residues. CDR3 sequence: CASSAGTGSGQPQHF. The DNA for the CDR3 is TGTGCCAGCAGCGCCGGGACAGGGTCAGGCCAGCCCCAGCATTTT.

V gene TRBV21-1 combines with J gene TRBJ2-2; TRBD1 was called by the table and not checked on the DNA. TRBV21-1 is given as a pseudogene. The CDR3 has 16 amino acids. The CDR3 loop is CASSKGGTGRTGELFF. CDR3 DNA sequence: TGTGCCAGCAGCAAAGGTGGGACAGGGCGGACCGGGGAGCTGTTTTTT.

The V gene is TRBV3-1 (or the pseudogene TRBV3-2), the J gene TRBJ1-3; D perhaps matches TRBD1 (6 bases). Trimming shortened V by 6 bases and J by 0 bases, and 6 bases separated the two germline ends. Per the germline V gene, CDR1 is LGHDT and CDR2 is YNNKEL (reference sequence). There are 13 residues in the CDR3. In nucleotides, the CDR3 is TGTGCCAGCAGACAGGGCTCTGGAAACACCATATATTTT. This encodes CASRQGSGNTIYF.

The chain carries TRBV2 and TRBJ1-6; weak D call: TRBD1 (5 bases). This CDR3 has 16 residues. The V gene's germline CDR1 is SNHLY and CDR2 FYNNEI. V was shortened by 10 bases and J by 0 bases, with 16 bases between the two germline ends. The CDR3 here is CAIRQRLSSYNSPLHF. CDR3 DNA: TGTGCCATCCGACAGAGGCTTTCCTCCTATAATTCACCCCTCCACTTT.